This T cell receptor (beta chain) stems from a study of cytomegalovirus exposure and HLA in healthy donors. In the case of this clone: What it recognizes is unknown.

The PCR had 60 Vbeta and 13 Jbeta primers. The protocol was immunoSEQ multiplex PCR, while the TCRdb copy is restricted to in-frame clones and leaves out a portion. This table lists about 210,000 clones. Study-wide results and caveats: A highly shared variant cluster was judged a likely technical artifact. An analysis done earlier found most TCR beta V segments productive about 87% or about 30% of the time. For TCR beta chains, V- and J-gene trimming was later linked to a missense DCLRE1C variant.

The CDR3 sequence is 17 residues long. The V gene's germline CDR1 is MGHRA and CDR2 YSYEKL. Trimming stripped 0 bases from V and 4 bases from J, with 17 bases between. All donors participated as healthy donors of bone marrow. The TCR was taken from a woman in her twenties or thirties in good health and CMV-seropositive. This chain joins TRBV4-1 and TRBJ2-3; D might be TRBD2 (5 bases). Sequencing used PBMCs. For the CDR3, the DNA is TGCGCCAGCAGCCAAGATCTGGCGAGCCTAGCCGCAGATACGCAGTATTTT. Residues: CASSQDLASLAADTQYF.